This record concerns one T cell receptor beta chain sequence. This clonotype was seen only a few times. This receptor's antigen is unknown. The input lacks base qualities; no much larger clone sits a single base away. This sample was taken from a study of blood T cells in healthy people across ages (dated by TCRdb to about 2015). Some background on the complete study: In model experiments, roughly one uniquely barcoded TCR beta cDNA molecule per two T cells was captured by template switching. To track age-related changes in TCR beta repertoire diversity, the study relied on deep sequencing normalized with unique cDNA molecular identifiers. Four age groups were formed from the donors: young (average roughly 15 years), middle-aged (around 39), aged (over 55) and long-lived (approximately 78). Donors of different ages were randomly distributed across sequencing lanes to avoid experimental bias. For two donors (one aged 18 to 29 and one aged 80 or older), the study analyzed two additional independent replicas of 1 million unique cDNA reads from the same blood draw.

Library generation was performed with 5' RACE. TCRdb lists the instrument as Illumina HiSeq 2500. The second PCR ran for roughly 6 to 11 cycles and used a J-beta primer mix along with a sample-barcoded 5' primer. A unique molecular identifier was introduced onto each TCR beta cDNA molecule by a template-switch 5' adaptor carrying 12 random nucleotides. Each sample yielded at least 3 million CDR3-containing paired-end reads. First-strand cDNA synthesis was performed from all RNA using the Mint cDNA synthesis kit, with priming by a TRBC-specific oligonucleotide. All cDNA was treated with uracil-DNA glycosylase and then went through a first 18-cycle PCR with the universal primers M1SS and BC2_uni_R. On the study's bioinformatics: Normalization of each sample was performed by random selection of 1 million high-quality reads, each carrying a distinct molecular identifier. Instead of being binned into consensus sequences, reads that shared molecular identifiers were thrown out. MiTCR, run with a Q25 quality threshold and the strictest error-elimination algorithm, handled CDR3 identification, clonotype clustering and error correction. Lower-bound total TCR beta diversity was estimated with a nonparametric unseen species model using Euler transformation. TCRdb itself trimmed the public reads at Q25 with fastp, ran MiXCR and retained productive beta chains. Every CDR3 protein is listed once, alongside the most common genes and DNA of its rows. The V and J calls follow TCRdb's processing rather than the paper's. Within this sample are about 1.7 million distinct CDR3 sequences, with 25% to 30% of them counted one time only. In total, the top ten clones hold roughly 8% of the sample.

General conclusions and limits of the study: Because the CMV infection status of the donors was unknown, age-related changes in expanded clonotypes may potentially have been confounded. As age increased, observed TCR beta diversity per million T cells dropped in a roughly linear way, and a significant reduction was already evident by age 40. Estimates of total diversity from one million sequenced T cells were regarded as lower bounds and underestimates. Compared with the aged group, the long-lived group had more naive CD4+ T cells, fewer expanded clones and increased TCR diversity, a pattern suggesting age selection. A strong correlation was found between observed TCR beta diversity and the percentage of naive T cells measured by flow cytometry. Because profiling used bulk unsorted PBMCs, naive and antigen-experienced compartments could not be compared conclusively.

Donors were 39 systemically healthy Caucasian individuals from Russia aged roughly 6 to 95 years. Approximately 10 milliliters of peripheral blood were collected from each donor into EDTA-treated Vacutainer tubes. Ficoll-Paque density-gradient centrifugation was used to isolate PBMCs, with at least 6.5 million per sample. Total RNA was extracted from PBMCs with Trizol reagent, with at least 5 micrograms obtained per sample. The percentages of naive CD45RAhigh/CD27high T cells were determined by flow cytometry on a PBMC aliquot from every donor. Per the germline V gene, SGHRS is the CDR1 and YFSETQ is the CDR2. A distance of 15 bases separates the germline ends of V and J, which lose 7 bases and 5 bases respectively. From the cysteine through the phenylalanine, the CDR3 covers 13 amino acids. The DNA shown is the 39-base CDR3, in frame from base 1.

Material for sequencing was blood. This sequence uses TRBV5-1 and TRBJ2-5; no D segment can be confidently identified. The sequence was obtained from a woman aged 25-40 years in good health. The CDR3 protein sequence reads: CASGVGRTETQYF. The sequenced DNA: TGCGCCAGCGGGGTCGGCAGGACCGAGACCCAGTACTTC.